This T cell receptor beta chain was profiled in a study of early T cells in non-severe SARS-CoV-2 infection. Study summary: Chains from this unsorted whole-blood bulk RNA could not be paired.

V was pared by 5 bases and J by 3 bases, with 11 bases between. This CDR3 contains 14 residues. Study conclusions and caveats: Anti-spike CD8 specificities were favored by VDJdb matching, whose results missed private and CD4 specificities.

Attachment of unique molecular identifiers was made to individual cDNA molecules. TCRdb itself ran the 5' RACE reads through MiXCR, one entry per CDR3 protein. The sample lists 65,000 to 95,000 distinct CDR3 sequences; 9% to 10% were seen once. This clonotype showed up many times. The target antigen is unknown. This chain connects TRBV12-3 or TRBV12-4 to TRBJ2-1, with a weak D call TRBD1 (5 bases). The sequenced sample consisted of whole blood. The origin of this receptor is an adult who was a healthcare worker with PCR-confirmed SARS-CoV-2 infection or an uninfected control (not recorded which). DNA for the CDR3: TGTGCCAGCAGTACACAGGATTTCTACAATGAGCAGTTCTTC. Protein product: CASSTQDFYNEQFF.